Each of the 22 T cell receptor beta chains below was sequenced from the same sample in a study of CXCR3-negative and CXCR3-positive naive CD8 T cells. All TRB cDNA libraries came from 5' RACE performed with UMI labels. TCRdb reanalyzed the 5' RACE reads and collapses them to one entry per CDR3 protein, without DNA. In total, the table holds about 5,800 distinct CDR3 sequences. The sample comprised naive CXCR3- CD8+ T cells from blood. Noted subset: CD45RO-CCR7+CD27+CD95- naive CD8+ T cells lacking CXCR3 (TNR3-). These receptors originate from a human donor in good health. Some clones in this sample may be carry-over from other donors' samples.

The CDR3 here is CASTIIRDFGYGYTF. This sequence joins TRBV19 and TRBJ1-2; TCRdb picks TRBD1, but there is no DNA to check that call. Germline loops: CDR1 LNHDA, CDR2 SQIVND (reference sequence). The CDR3 length is 15 residues.

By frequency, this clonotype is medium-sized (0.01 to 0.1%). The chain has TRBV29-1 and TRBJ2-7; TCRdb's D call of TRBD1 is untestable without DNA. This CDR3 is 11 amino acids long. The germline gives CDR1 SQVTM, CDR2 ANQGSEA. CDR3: CSIDRGYEQYF.

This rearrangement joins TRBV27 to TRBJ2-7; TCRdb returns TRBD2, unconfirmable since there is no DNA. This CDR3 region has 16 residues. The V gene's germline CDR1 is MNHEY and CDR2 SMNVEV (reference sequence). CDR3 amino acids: CASSLAGTSGYYEQYF.

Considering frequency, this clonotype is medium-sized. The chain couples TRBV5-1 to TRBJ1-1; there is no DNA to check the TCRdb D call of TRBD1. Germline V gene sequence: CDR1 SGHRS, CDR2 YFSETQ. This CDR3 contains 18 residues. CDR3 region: CASSLAALGRRMNTEAFF.

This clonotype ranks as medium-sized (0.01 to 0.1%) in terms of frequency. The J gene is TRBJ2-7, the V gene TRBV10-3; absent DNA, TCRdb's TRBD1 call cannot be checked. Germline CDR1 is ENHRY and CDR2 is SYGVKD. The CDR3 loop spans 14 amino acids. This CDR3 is CAIGRDGSFYEQYF.

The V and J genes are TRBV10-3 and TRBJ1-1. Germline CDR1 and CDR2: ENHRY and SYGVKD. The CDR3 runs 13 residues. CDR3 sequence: CAISDGRDPEAFF.

The CDR3: CASSLAVLAPYNEQFF. The rearrangement joins TRBV7-2 to TRBJ2-1. Germline CDR1 is SGHTA and CDR2 is FQGNSA. CDR3 length: 16 amino acids.

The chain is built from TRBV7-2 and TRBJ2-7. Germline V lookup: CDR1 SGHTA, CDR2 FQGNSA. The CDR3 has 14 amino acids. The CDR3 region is CASSPVGQYYEQYF. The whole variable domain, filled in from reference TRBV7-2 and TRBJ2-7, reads GAGVSQSPSNKVTEKGKDVELRCDPISGHTALYWYRQSLGQGLEFLIYFQGNSAPDKSGLPSDRFSAERTGGSVSTLTIQRTQQEDSAVYLCASSPVGQYYEQYFGPGTRLTVT.

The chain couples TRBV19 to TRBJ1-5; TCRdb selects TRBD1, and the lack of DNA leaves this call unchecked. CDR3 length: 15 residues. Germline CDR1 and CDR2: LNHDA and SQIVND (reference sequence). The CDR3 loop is CATKNGRYSNQPQHF.

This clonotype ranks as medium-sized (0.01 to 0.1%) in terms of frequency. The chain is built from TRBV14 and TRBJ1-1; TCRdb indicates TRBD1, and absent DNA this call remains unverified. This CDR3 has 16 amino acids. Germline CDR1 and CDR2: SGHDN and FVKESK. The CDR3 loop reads CASSQGTTSENTEAFF.

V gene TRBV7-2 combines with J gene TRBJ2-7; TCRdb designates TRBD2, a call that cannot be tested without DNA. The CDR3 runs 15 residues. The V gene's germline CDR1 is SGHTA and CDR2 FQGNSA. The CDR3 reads CASSLEGGMAYEQYF.

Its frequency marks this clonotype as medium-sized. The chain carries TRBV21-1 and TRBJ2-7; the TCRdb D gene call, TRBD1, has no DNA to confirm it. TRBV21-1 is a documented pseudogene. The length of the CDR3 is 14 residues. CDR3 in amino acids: CASSAQGIPYEQYF.

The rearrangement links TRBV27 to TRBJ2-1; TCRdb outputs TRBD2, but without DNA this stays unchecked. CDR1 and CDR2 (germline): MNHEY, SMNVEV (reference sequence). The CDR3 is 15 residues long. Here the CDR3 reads CASSPLVTGPYEQFF.

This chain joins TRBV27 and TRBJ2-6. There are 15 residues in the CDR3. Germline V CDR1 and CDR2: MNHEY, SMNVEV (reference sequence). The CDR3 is CASSLWSSGANVLTF.

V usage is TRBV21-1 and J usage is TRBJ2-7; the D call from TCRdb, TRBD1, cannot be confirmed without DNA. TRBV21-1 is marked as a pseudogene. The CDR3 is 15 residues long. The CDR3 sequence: CASSKDGGIYAEQYF.

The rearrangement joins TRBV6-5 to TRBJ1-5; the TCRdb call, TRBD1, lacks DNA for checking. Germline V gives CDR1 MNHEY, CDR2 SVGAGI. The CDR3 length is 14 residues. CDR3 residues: CASSGAGGSQPQHF.

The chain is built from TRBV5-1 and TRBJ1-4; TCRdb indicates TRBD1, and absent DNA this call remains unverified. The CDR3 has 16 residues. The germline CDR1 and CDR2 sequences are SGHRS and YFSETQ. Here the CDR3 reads CASSRTGSAVNEKLFF.

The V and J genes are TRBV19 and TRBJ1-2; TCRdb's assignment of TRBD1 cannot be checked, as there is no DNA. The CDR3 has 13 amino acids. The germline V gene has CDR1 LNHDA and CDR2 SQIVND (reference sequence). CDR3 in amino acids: CASSISGSDSYTF.

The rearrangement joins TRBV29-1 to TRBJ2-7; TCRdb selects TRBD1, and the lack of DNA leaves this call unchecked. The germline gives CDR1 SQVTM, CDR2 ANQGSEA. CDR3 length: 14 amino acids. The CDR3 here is CSVSPGQGTYEQYF.

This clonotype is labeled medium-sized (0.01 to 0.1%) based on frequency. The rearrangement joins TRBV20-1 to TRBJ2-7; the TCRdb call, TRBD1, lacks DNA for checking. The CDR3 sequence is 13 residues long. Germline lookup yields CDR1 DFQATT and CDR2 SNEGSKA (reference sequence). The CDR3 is CSAQGASIYEQYF.

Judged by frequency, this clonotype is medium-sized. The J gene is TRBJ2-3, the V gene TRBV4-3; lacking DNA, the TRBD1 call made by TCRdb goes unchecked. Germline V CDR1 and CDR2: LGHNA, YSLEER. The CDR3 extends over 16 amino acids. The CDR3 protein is CASSQDRLQGADTQYF.

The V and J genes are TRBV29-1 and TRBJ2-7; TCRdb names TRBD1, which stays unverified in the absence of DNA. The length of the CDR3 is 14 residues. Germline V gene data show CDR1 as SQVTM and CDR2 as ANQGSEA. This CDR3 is CSVEVAGGTYEQYF.